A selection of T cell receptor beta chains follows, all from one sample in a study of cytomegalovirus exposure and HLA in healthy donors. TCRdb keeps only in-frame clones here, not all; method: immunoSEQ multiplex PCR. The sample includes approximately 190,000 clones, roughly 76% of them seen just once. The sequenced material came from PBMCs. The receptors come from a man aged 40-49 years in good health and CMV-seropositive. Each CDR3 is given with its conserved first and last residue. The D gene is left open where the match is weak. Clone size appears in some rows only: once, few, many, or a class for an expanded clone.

CDR3: CASSPTTSGGGSYNEQFF
DNA: TGTGCCAGCAGCCCCACAACCAGCGGGGGGGGCTCCTACAATGAGCAGTTCTTC
size: .
D: TRBD2
V: TRBV7-9
J: TRBJ2-1

CDR3: CASSIGQITGELFF
DNA: TGTGCCAGCAGTATCGGACAGATCACCGGGGAGCTGTTTTTT
size: .
D: .
V: TRBV27
J: TRBJ2-2

CDR3: CASSLLARDTQYF
DNA: TGTGCCAGCAGCCTACTAGCGAGGGATACGCAGTATTTT
size: .
D: TRBD2
V: TRBV7-2
J: TRBJ2-3

CDR3: CASSVMLAGTGGLHGNQPQHF
DNA: TGTGCCAGCAGTGTTATGTTGGCCGGAACAGGGGGCCTTCATGGCAATCAGCCCCAGCATTTT
size: .
D: TRBD1
V: TRBV27
J: TRBJ1-5

CDR3: CASSLSGTVYATNEKLFF
DNA: TGTGCCAGCAGCTTATCCGGGACAGTTTATGCAACTAATGAAAAACTGTTTTTT
size: .
D: TRBD1
V: TRBV7-2
J: TRBJ1-4

CDR3: CASSQTRFHEQYF
DNA: TGTGCCAGCTCCCAGACTAGATTTCACGAGCAGTACTTC
size: .
D: .
V: TRBV18
J: TRBJ2-7

CDR3: CAESVANYGYTF
DNA: TGTGCCGAGTCCGTAGCGAACTATGGCTACACCTTC
size: .
D: .
V: TRBV6-1
J: TRBJ1-2

CDR3: CASSFLQGPNSGNTIYF
DNA: TGCGCCAGCAGCTTCCTCCAGGGGCCTAACTCTGGAAACACCATATATTTT
size: few
D: .
V: TRBV5-1
J: TRBJ1-3

CDR3: CASSQSEATGGSYEQYF
DNA: TGCGCCAGCAGTCAATCCGAAGCAACAGGGGGGTCCTACGAGCAGTACTTC
size: .
D: TRBD1
V: TRBV23-1
J: TRBJ2-7

CDR3: CASSPSGAGVTGELFF
DNA: TGTGCCAGCTCACCAAGCGGGGCCGGGGTCACCGGGGAGCTGTTTTTT
size: once
D: TRBD2
V: TRBV18
J: TRBJ2-2

CDR3: CASSSLAGSNTGELFF
DNA: TGTGCCAGCAGTTCTCTAGCGGGGAGCAACACCGGGGAGCTGTTTTTT
size: .
D: TRBD2
V: TRBV5-4
J: TRBJ2-2

CDR3: CASSRYPPGEQFF
DNA: TGTGCCAGCAGTCGTTACCCCCCGGGGGAGCAGTTCTTC
size: .
D: .
V: TRBV27
J: TRBJ2-1

CDR3: CASSSTGIGGQYF
DNA: TGTGCCAGCAGCTCCACAGGGATTGGAGGGCAGTACTTC
size: .
D: .
V: TRBV7-3
J: TRBJ2-7

CDR3: CATASWQGPHEQYF
DNA: TGTGCCACTGCATCGTGGCAGGGGCCCCACGAGCAGTACTTC
size: .
D: .
V: TRBV6-4
J: TRBJ2-7

CDR3: CASKGPGPKLNSPLHF
DNA: TGTGCCAGCAAGGGGCCAGGACCCAAGCTGAATTCACCCCTCCACTTT
size: .
D: .
V: TRBV2
J: TRBJ1-6

CDR3: CASSRGGGLGDTQYF
DNA: TGTGCCAGCAGTCGAGGGGGGGGACTGGGGGATACGCAGTATTTT
size: .
D: .
V: TRBV27
J: TRBJ2-3

CDR3: CASRGGTQIYTQYF
DNA: TGCGCCAGCAGGGGGGGGACTCAGATCTATACGCAGTATTTT
size: .
D: TRBD2
V: TRBV10-2
J: TRBJ2-3

CDR3: CASNNQQGVAEAFF
DNA: TGTGCCAGCAACAACCAGCAGGGGGTCGCTGAAGCTTTCTTT
size: .
D: TRBD1
V: TRBV7-8
J: TRBJ1-1

CDR3: CASSLALQPQHF
DNA: TGTGCCAGCAGCTTGGCGTTGCAGCCCCAGCATTTT
size: .
D: .
V: TRBV5-6
J: TRBJ1-5

CDR3: CASRELGQLTAMNTEAFF
DNA: TGTGCCAGCAGGGAACTTGGACAGCTAACGGCCATGAACACTGAAGCTTTCTTT
size: once
D: .
V: TRBV6-1
J: TRBJ1-1

CDR3: CASRRQSNYGYTF
DNA: TGTGCCAGCAGAAGACAGTCTAACTATGGCTACACCTTC
size: .
D: .
V: TRBV6-5
J: TRBJ1-2

CDR3: CASSQDGGGNEKLFF
DNA: TGCGCCAGCAGCCAAGATGGCGGGGGCAATGAAAAACTGTTTTTT
size: few
D: .
V: TRBV4-3
J: TRBJ1-4

CDR3: CPSDARVGGYTF
DNA: TGCCCTAGTGATGCCAGGGTGGGTGGCTACACCTTC
size: .
D: .
V: TRBV5-1
J: TRBJ1-2

CDR3: CASRRGTGDGETQYF
DNA: TGTGCCAGCAGACGGGGGACAGGGGATGGGGAGACCCAGTACTTC
size: .
D: TRBD1
V: TRBV5-8
J: TRBJ2-5

CDR3: CASSFPAGAAYGYTF
DNA: TGTGCCAGCAGCTTCCCCGCGGGAGCCGCCTATGGCTACACCTTC
size: .
D: .
V: TRBV5-8
J: TRBJ1-2

CDR3: CSSSLEPYSYTF
DNA: TGTTCCAGCAGCCTCGAGCCTTATAGCTACACCTTC
size: few
D: .
V: TRBV7-9
J: TRBJ1-2

CDR3: CASSLGVASRKDTQYF
DNA: TGTGCCAGCAGTCTGGGAGTAGCGAGTCGGAAAGATACGCAGTATTTT
size: .
D: .
V: TRBV7-2
J: TRBJ2-3

CDR3: CSVGSPYEQYF
DNA: TGCAGCGTTGGCAGTCCCTACGAGCAGTACTTC
size: .
D: .
V: TRBV29-1
J: TRBJ2-7

CDR3: CATGTGLAYEQYF
DNA: TGTGCCACCGGGACAGGGCTAGCCTACGAGCAGTACTTC
size: .
D: TRBD1
V: TRBV7-2
J: TRBJ2-7

CDR3: CASSESGRGHTEAFF
DNA: TGCGCCAGCAGTGAGTCCGGCAGGGGGCACACTGAAGCTTTCTTT
size: few
D: TRBD1
V: TRBV10-1
J: TRBJ1-1

CDR3: CASSLVTGNYGYTF
DNA: TGTGCCAGCAGCTTAGTCACAGGGAACTATGGCTACACCTTC
size: .
D: .
V: TRBV7-8
J: TRBJ1-2

CDR3: CASSGGVKEPQHF
DNA: TGTGCCAGCAGTGGGGGGGTTAAGGAGCCCCAGCATTTT
size: .
D: .
V: TRBV2
J: TRBJ1-5

CDR3: CASSPRRGNTIYF
DNA: TGTGCCAGCAGCCCGCGCCGGGGAAACACCATATATTTT
size: .
D: .
V: TRBV7-9
J: TRBJ1-3

CDR3: CASSETGSYGYTF
DNA: TGTGCCAGCAGCGAGACAGGGTCTTATGGCTACACCTTC
size: .
D: TRBD1
V: TRBV2
J: TRBJ1-2

CDR3: CASSGGQGLKTQYF
DNA: TGTGCCAGCAGTGGGGGACAGGGGCTAAAGACCCAGTACTTC
size: few
D: TRBD1
V: TRBV6-5
J: TRBJ2-5

CDR3: CASSESYDEQYF
DNA: TGCGCCAGCAGTGAGTCATATGACGAGCAGTACTTC
size: .
D: .
V: TRBV10-1
J: TRBJ2-7

CDR3: CSVRGLSTDTQYF
DNA: TGCAGCGTCAGAGGTCTTAGCACAGATACGCAGTATTTT
size: few
D: .
V: TRBV29-1
J: TRBJ2-3

CDR3: CASSLGLLRDRGNEKLFF
DNA: TGCGCCAGCAGCTTGGGCTTGCTCCGGGACAGGGGTAATGAAAAACTGTTTTTT
size: .
D: TRBD1
V: TRBV5-1
J: TRBJ1-4

CDR3: CARRSDFSNQPQHF
DNA: TGTGCCAGAAGGTCGGACTTTAGCAATCAGCCCCAGCATTTT
size: .
D: .
V: TRBV5-3
J: TRBJ1-5

CDR3: CSVRQGAEDTQYF
DNA: TGCAGCGTGCGACAGGGGGCGGAAGATACGCAGTATTTT
size: .
D: TRBD1
V: TRBV29-1
J: TRBJ2-3

CDR3: CASHTQGPNTEAFF
DNA: TGTGCCAGCCACACCCAGGGCCCTAACACTGAAGCTTTCTTT
size: .
D: .
V: TRBV7-8
J: TRBJ1-1

CDR3: CASSLMGGAYNEQFF
DNA: TGTGCCAGCAGCTTAATGGGGGGAGCATACAATGAGCAGTTCTTC
size: .
D: .
V: TRBV7-3
J: TRBJ2-1

CDR3: CASSLASGTLGTDTQYF
DNA: TGTGCCAGCAGCTTGGCTAGCGGGACCCTCGGGACAGATACGCAGTATTTT
size: few
D: TRBD2
V: TRBV11-3
J: TRBJ2-3

CDR3: CASSALAGGSTDTQYF
DNA: TGTGCCAGCAGCGCCCTAGCGGGGGGGAGCACAGATACGCAGTATTTT
size: .
D: TRBD2
V: TRBV9
J: TRBJ2-3

CDR3: CASSFTGSNEKLFF
DNA: TGTGCCAGCAGCTTCACAGGGTCTAATGAAAAACTGTTTTTT
size: .
D: .
V: TRBV7-6
J: TRBJ1-4